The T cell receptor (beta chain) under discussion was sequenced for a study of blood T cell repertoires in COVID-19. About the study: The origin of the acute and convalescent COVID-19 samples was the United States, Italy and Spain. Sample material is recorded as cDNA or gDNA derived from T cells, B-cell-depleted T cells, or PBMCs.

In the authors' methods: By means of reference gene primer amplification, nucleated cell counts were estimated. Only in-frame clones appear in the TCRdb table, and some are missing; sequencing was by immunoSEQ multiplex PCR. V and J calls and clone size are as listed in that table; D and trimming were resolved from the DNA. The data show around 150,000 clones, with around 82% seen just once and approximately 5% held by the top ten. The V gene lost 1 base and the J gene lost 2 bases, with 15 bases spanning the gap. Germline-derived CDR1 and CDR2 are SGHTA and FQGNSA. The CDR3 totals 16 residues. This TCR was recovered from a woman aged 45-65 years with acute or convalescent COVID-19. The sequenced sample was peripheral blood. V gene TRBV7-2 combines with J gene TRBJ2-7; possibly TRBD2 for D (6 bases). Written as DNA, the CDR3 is TGTGCCAGCAGCTTAGTGCTTGGGGGGAACCCCTACGAGCAGTACTTC. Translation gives CASSLVLGGNPYEQYF.